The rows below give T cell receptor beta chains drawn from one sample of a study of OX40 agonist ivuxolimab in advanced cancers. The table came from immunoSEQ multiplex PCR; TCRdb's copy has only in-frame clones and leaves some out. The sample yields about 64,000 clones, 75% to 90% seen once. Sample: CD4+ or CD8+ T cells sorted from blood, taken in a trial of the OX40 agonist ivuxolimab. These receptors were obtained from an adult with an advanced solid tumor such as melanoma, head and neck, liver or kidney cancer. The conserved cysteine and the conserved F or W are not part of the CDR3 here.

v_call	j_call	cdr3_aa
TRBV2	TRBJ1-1	ASSYSGVGLRTEAF
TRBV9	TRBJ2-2	ASSVGGREGTGELF
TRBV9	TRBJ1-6	ASSVWEGLNSPLH
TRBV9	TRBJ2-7	ASSASGANYEQY
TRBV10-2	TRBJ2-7	ATKSGLAYEQY
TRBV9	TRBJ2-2	ASSDHRGGNTGELF
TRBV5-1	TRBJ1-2	ASSSWPGDYGYT
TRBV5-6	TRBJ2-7	ASSFGTGAEQY
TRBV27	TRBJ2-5	ASSFGPQKTQY
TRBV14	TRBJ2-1	ASSQTGQGASNEQF
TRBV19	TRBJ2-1	ASNPGTRGYNEQF
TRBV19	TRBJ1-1	ASRTGFYTEAF
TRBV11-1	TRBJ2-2	ASSLLQANTGELF
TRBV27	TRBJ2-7	ASSFSPRVEQY
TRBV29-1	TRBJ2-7	SVEETWREGSYEQY
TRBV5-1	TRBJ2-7	ASSLSTGQPTFYEQY
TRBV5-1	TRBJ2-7	ASSWERSQQY
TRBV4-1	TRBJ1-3	ASSQDSRGPSGNTIY
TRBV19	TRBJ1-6	ASRGGQNSSPLH
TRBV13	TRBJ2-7	ASSFDSYEQY
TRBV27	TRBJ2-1	ASSPRVPLNEQF
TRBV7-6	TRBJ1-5	ASSLEGGSPYSNQPQH
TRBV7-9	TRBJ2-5	ASSLGLAGVGETQY
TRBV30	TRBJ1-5	AWSTQDHQPQH
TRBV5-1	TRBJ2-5	ASRSGSFGFQETQY
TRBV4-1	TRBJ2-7	ASSQDWTGGYEQY
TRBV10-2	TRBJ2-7	ASRMGRNQYEQY
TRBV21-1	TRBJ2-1	ASSPKSGQSNNEQF
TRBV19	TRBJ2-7	ASGTDLSYEQY
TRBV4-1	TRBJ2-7	ASSQAQSSYEQY
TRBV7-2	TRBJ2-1	ASSLTGREQF
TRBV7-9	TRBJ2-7	ASSLTDRVYEQY
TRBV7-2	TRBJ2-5	ASSLGDRGAAQTQY
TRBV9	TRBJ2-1	ASSVVLAGVNEQF
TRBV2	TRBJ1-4	ASSVRPTPIGQKHEKLF
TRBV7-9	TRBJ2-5	ASKGGGVETQY
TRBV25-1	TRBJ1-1	ASSDHGQNTEAF
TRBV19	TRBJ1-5	ASTIGSRGSNQPQH
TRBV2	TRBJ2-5	ASSLGLAGGFGTQY
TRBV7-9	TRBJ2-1	ASSLPTSGRANNEQF
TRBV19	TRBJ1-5	ASSIMGDTWQPQH
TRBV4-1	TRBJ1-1	ASSQESTEAF